This entry concerns a single TCR beta chain. This sample was taken from a study of T cell repertoires in cytomegalovirus infection. Trimming cost V 0 bases and J 0 bases; bases outside gene matches: 4. The CDR3 extends over 16 amino acids. Germline V gene lookup returns CDR1 MNHEY and CDR2 SVGAGI. Using its own MiXCR run on the reads, TCRdb lists one record per CDR3 protein. The sample holds about 300,000 distinct CDR3 sequences; about 8.8% are singletons and the top ten take around 2.6%. The sequencing input was PBMCs. This TCR derives from a human donor in good health (CMV status not recorded). Some clones in this sample may be carry-over from other donors' samples. The chain carries TRBV6-5 and TRBJ1-1; 7 nucleotides align to TRBD1. CDR3 loop: CASSYSTGRMNTEAFF. The CDR3 bases are TGTGCCAGCAGTTACTCGACAGGGCGCATGAACACTGAAGCTTTCTTT.